A selection of T cell receptor beta chains follows, all from one sample in a study of shared clonotypes between healthy human individuals. Libraries were prepared by immunoSEQ multiplex PCR; TCRdb keeps only in-frame clonotypes and omits some of them. Found here are hundreds of thousands of clones, around four fifths of them singletons; the top ten hold 1.5% to 2%. The sample consisted of memory CD4+ T cells sorted from blood. These receptors were obtained from a woman aged 25 to 39 in good health. Each CDR3 is given with its conserved first and last residue. A D gene is named only where the DNA matches it firmly. Clone sizes are given selectively: once, few, many, or a class where the clone is expanded.

cdr3_aa cdr3_nt d_call j_call clone_size v_call cdr3_length
CASSKGYTIYF TGCGCCAGCAGCAAAGGGTACACCATATATTTT . TRBJ1-3 many TRBV5-1 11
CSASWDEQYF TGCAGTGCTAGCTGGGACGAGCAGTACTTC . TRBJ2-7 . TRBV20-1 10
CASSFRDSRNTGELFF TGCGCCAGCAGCTTCCGGGACAGCCGAAACACCGGGGAGCTGTTTTTT TRBD1 TRBJ2-2 few TRBV5-1 16
CASSLRTDYEQYF TGTGCCAGCTCACTCCGGACAGACTACGAGCAGTACTTC . TRBJ2-7 . TRBV18 13
CASSTGTSGSSNEQFF TGTGCCAGCAGCACAGGGACTAGCGGGAGTTCCAATGAGCAGTTCTTC TRBD2 TRBJ2-1 . TRBV7-7 16
CASSSSQGYKNIQYF TGTGCCAGCAGCTCCAGCCAGGGTTACAAAAACATTCAGTACTTC . TRBJ2-4 . TRBV7-9 15
CASSETGKAEAFF TGCGCCAGCAGTGAAACAGGGAAAGCTGAAGCTTTCTTT . TRBJ1-1 . TRBV10-1 13
CASSTGSSYEQYF TGTGCCAGCTCGACCGGGTCCTCCTACGAGCAGTACTTC . TRBJ2-7 . TRBV5-4 13
CASSLPGEETQYF TGTGCCAGCAGCTTACCGGGAGAGGAGACCCAGTACTTC . TRBJ2-5 few TRBV7-8 13
CATSRDLGHQETQYF TGTGCCACCAGCAGAGATCTGGGGCACCAAGAGACCCAGTACTTC . TRBJ2-5 once TRBV15 15
CASSRDSGGPEAFF TGTGCCAGCAGCCGGGACAGTGGAGGGCCTGAAGCTTTCTTT TRBD1 TRBJ1-1 . TRBV5-6 14
CASSSGQSSGNTIYF TGTGCCAGCAGCTCGGGACAGAGTTCTGGAAACACCATATATTTT TRBD1 TRBJ1-3 . TRBV7-2 15
CASSRQGAQELFF TGCGCCAGCAGTCGGCAGGGGGCACAGGAGCTGTTTTTT TRBD1 TRBJ2-2 . TRBV23-1 13
CASSDRQNTGELFF TGTGCCAGCAGTGACCGACAGAACACCGGGGAGCTGTTTTTT . TRBJ2-2 few TRBV25-1 14
CATRTETGQPQHF TGTGCCACCAGGACAGAAACAGGTCAGCCCCAGCATTTT . TRBJ1-5 . TRBV2 13
CASTRGHNEKLFF TGTGCCAGCACGAGAGGCCATAATGAAAAACTGTTTTTT . TRBJ1-4 few TRBV27 13
CASNPNPRASRGEQYF TGTGCCAGCAACCCCAACCCCCGGGCGTCGCGGGGGGAGCAGTACTTC TRBD2 TRBJ2-7 . TRBV28 16
CASSPDRGISGANVLTF TGTGCCAGCAGCCCGGACAGGGGAATTTCCGGGGCCAACGTCCTGACTTTC TRBD1 TRBJ2-6 . TRBV7-9 17
CASSIKGGYGYTF TGTGCCAGTAGTATTAAGGGCGGATATGGCTACACCTTC . TRBJ1-2 . TRBV19 13
CASRTGQGFETQYF TGCGCCAGCCGGACGGGACAGGGCTTTGAGACCCAGTACTTC TRBD1 TRBJ2-5 . TRBV10-2 14
CATSRDNRPSAENEQFF TGTGCCACCAGCAGAGATAACCGGCCCAGCGCGGAGAATGAGCAGTTCTTC . TRBJ2-1 . TRBV15 17
CSVDNGGSYEQYF TGCAGCGTTGATAACGGGGGCTCCTACGAGCAGTACTTC . TRBJ2-7 . TRBV29-1 13
CASTTGQGGNQPQHF TGTGCCAGCACTACGGGACAGGGTGGCAATCAGCCCCAGCATTTT TRBD1 TRBJ1-5 . TRBV28 15
CASSLAERGPTGELFF TGCGCCAGCAGCTTGGCGGAAAGGGGGCCCACCGGGGAGCTGTTTTTT TRBD1 TRBJ2-2 . TRBV5-1 16
CASSLSTVAEQYF TGTGCCAGCAGCTTAAGCACAGTAGCCGAGCAGTACTTC . TRBJ2-7 . TRBV7-2 13
CASSSTPGWGYEQYF TGTGCCAGCAGCTCCACCCCGGGCTGGGGCTACGAGCAGTACTTC . TRBJ2-7 . TRBV7-2 15
CASSPTGASNQPQHF TGTGCCAGCAGCCCGACAGGGGCTAGCAATCAGCCCCAGCATTTT TRBD1 TRBJ1-5 . TRBV6-5 15
CASSLSGGAIEEQFF TGTGCCAGCAGTTTGAGCGGGGGGGCGATTGAAGAGCAGTTCTTC TRBD2 TRBJ2-1 . TRBV6-5 15
CASSQVGVRGEKLFF TGCGCCAGCAGTCAAGTGGGAGTTCGGGGGGAAAAACTGTTTTTT . TRBJ1-4 once TRBV5-1 15
CASSGAGRGGDTGELFF TGTGCCAGCAGCGGAGCGGGTCGAGGGGGAGACACCGGGGAGCTGTTTTTT . TRBJ2-2 . TRBV5-6 17
CASSVRLGATNEKLFF TGTGCCAGCAGTGTCCGATTAGGTGCAACTAATGAAAAACTGTTTTTT . TRBJ1-4 few TRBV6-1 16
CASSLQGPTGVEQYF TGCGCCAGCAGCTTGCAAGGACCCACTGGGGTGGAGCAGTACTTC . TRBJ2-7 . TRBV5-1 15
CASRYSNQPQHF TGTGCCAGCAGGTACAGTAATCAGCCCCAGCATTTT . TRBJ1-5 few TRBV2 12
CASRRTGNQPQHF TGTGCCAGTAGAAGGACAGGGAATCAGCCCCAGCATTTT TRBD1 TRBJ1-5 few TRBV19 13
CASSSPTSGRAEQYF TGTGCCAGCAGTTCGCCGACTAGCGGGAGGGCCGAGCAGTACTTC TRBD2 TRBJ2-7 . TRBV6-5 15
CAVMERVTGNTIYF TGTGCCGTCATGGAAAGGGTGACTGGAAACACCATATATTTT . TRBJ1-3 . TRBV28 14
CASSKRLTLATVYQETQYF TGTGCCAGCAGCAAAAGACTCACACTAGCGACCGTTTACCAAGAGACCCAGTACTTC TRBD2 TRBJ2-5 few TRBV11-1 19
CASSSGSRAYEQYF TGTGCCAGCAGTTCAGGATCCAGGGCCTACGAGCAGTACTTC . TRBJ2-7 . TRBV27 14
CASSLGGAKNIQYF TGTGCCAGCAGTTTAGGGGGGGCCAAAAACATTCAGTACTTC . TRBJ2-4 . TRBV28 14
CASSISGTSYNEQFF TGTGCCAGCAGTATTAGCGGGACTTCCTACAATGAGCAGTTCTTC TRBD2 TRBJ2-1 few TRBV28 15
CSVEDRVIPAQYF TGCAGCGTTGAAGATCGGGTGATCCCGGCCCAGTACTTC . TRBJ2-5 . TRBV29-1 13
CASSISRNTEAFF TGTGCCAGTAGTATTAGCCGGAACACTGAAGCTTTCTTT . TRBJ1-1 . TRBV19 13
CASSLPGTGSGYTF TGTGCCAGTAGCCTGCCGGGGACAGGGAGTGGCTACACCTTC TRBD1 TRBJ1-2 . TRBV19 14
CASSEQGANEKLFF TGTGCCAGCAGTGAACAGGGGGCTAATGAAAAACTGTTTTTT TRBD1 TRBJ1-4 . TRBV2 14
CASRLPVSGSFEQYF TGTGCCAGCAGACTACCAGTTAGCGGGAGTTTTGAGCAGTACTTC TRBD2 TRBJ2-7 once TRBV28 15
CASSLFSDYGYTF TGTGCCAGCAGTTTATTTAGTGATTATGGCTACACCTTC . TRBJ1-2 . TRBV28 13
CASSDQYGYTF TGTGCCAGCAGCGATCAATATGGCTACACCTTC . TRBJ1-2 once TRBV28 11
CASSSGPGHTEAFF TGTGCCAGCAGCTCCGGCCCGGGGCACACTGAAGCTTTCTTT . TRBJ1-1 . TRBV7-8 14
CASETGLAGNEQFF TGTGCCAGCGAGACGGGACTAGCAGGAAATGAGCAGTTCTTC TRBD2 TRBJ2-1 . TRBV2 14
CASSPGSYDTEAFF TGTGCCAGCAGCCCGGGGTCCTACGACACTGAAGCTTTCTTT . TRBJ1-1 . TRBV9 14
CASSYSRVGSYEQYF TGTGCCAGCAGTTACTCGCGGGTAGGATCCTACGAGCAGTACTTC . TRBJ2-7 . TRBV6-5 15
CASSRQGANYGYTF TGTGCCAGCAGTAGACAGGGAGCTAACTATGGCTACACCTTC TRBD1 TRBJ1-2 . TRBV2 14
CASSLGVPGTGDRQPQHF TGCGCCAGCAGCCTGGGCGTCCCCGGGACAGGGGATCGGCAGCCCCAGCATTTT TRBD1 TRBJ1-5 . TRBV5-1 18
CASRTGTEGLVLTF TGCGCCAGCAGAACTGGGACAGAGGGGTTGGTCCTGACTTTC TRBD1 TRBJ2-6 . TRBV5-1 14
CASSLTGGRGYTF TGTGCCAGCAGCCTCACAGGGGGACGGGGCTACACCTTC TRBD1 TRBJ1-2 . TRBV28 13
CASSASRGSDHGYTF TGTGCCAGCAGTGCCTCCAGGGGGTCGGACCATGGCTACACCTTC TRBD1 TRBJ1-2 . TRBV6-1 15
CASRGGQGATTGELFF TGCGCCAGCAGAGGGGGACAGGGGGCTACCACCGGGGAGCTGTTTTTT TRBD1 TRBJ2-2 . TRBV10-2 16
CSVGGGETALYGYTF TGCAGCGTTGGAGGAGGGGAGACAGCCCTATATGGCTACACCTTC . TRBJ1-2 . TRBV29-1 15
CASSPNREGAGLFF TGTGCCAGCTCACCAAATCGCGAGGGCGCGGGGCTGTTTTTT . TRBJ2-2 . TRBV18 14